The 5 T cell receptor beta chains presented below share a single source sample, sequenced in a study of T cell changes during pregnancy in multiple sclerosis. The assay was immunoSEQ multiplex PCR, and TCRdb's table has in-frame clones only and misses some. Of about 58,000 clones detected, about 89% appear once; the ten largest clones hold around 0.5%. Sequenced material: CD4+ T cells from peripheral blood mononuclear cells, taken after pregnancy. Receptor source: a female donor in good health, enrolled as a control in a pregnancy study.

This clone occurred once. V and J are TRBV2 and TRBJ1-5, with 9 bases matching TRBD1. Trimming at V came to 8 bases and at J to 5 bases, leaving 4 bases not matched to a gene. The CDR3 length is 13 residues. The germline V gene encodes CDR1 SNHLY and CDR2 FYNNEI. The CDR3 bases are TGTGCCAGCCGCCGGGACAGGGATCAGCCCCAGCATTTT. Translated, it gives CASRRDRDQPQHF.

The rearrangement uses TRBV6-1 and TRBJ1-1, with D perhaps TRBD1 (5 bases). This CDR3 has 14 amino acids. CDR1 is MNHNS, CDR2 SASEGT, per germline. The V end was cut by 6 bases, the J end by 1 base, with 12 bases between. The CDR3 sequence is CASRLSTGNTEAFF. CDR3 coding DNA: TGTGCCAGCAGGCTATCAACAGGGAACACTGAAGCTTTCTTT.

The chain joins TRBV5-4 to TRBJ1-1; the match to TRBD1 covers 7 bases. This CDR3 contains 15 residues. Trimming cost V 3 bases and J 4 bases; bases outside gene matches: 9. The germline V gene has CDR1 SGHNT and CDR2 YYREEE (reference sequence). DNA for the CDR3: TGTGCCAGCAGCTGGGTAGGGCAGGGGGGCACTGAAGCTTTCTTT. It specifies CASSWVGQGGTEAFF. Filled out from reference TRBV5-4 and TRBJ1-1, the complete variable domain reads ETGVTQSPTHLIKTRGQQVTLRCSSQSGHNTVSWYQQALGQGPQFIFQYYREEENGRGNFPPRFSGLQFPNYSSELNVNALELDDSALYLCASSWVGQGGTEAFFGQGTRLTVV.

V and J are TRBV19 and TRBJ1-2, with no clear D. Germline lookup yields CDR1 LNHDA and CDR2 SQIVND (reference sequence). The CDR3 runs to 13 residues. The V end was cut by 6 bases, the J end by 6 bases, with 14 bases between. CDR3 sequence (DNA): TGTGCCAGTAGATACCCCCCCGGTAATGGCTACACCTTC. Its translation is CASRYPPGNGYTF. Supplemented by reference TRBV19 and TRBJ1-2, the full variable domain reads DGGITQSPKYLFRKEGQNVTLSCEQNLNHDAMYWYRQDPGQGLRLIYYSQIVNDFQKGDIAEGYSVSREKKESFPLTVTSAQKNPTAFYLCASRYPPGNGYTFGSGTRLTVV.

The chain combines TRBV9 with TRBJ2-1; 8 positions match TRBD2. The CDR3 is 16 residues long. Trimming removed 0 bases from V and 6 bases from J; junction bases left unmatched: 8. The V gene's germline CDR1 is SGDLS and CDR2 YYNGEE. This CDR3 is CASSVVGGGISNEQFF. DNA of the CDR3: TGTGCCAGCAGCGTAGTCGGCGGGGGGATTTCCAATGAGCAGTTCTTC.